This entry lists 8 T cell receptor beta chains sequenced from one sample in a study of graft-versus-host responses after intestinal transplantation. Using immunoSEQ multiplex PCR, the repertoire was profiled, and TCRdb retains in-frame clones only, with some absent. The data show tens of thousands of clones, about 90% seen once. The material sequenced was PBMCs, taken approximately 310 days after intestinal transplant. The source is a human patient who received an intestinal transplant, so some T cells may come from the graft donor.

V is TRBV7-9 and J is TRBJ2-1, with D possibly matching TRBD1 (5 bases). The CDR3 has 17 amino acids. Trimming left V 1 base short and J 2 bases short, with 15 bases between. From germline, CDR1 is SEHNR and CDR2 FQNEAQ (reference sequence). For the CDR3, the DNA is TGTGCCAGCAGCTTAGGGTGGGGCGGATACCCCTACAATGAGCAGTTCTTC. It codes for CASSLGWGGYPYNEQFF. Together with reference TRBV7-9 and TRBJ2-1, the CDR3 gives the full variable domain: DTGVSQNPRHKITKRGQNVTFRCDPISEHNRLYWYRQTLGQGPEFLTYFQNEAQLEKSRLLSDRFSAERPKGSFSTLEIQRTEQGDSAMYLCASSLGWGGYPYNEQFFGPGTRLTVL.

The DNA for the CDR3 is TGTGCCAGCAGTGTAGCGGCCAACTATGGCTACACCTTC. This codes for CASSVAANYGYTF. The chain carries TRBV11-1 and TRBJ1-2, with no clear D. Germline V lookup: CDR1 SGHAT, CDR2 FQDESV (reference sequence). The CDR3 runs 13 residues. The V and J ends lost 6 bases and 2 bases respectively, with 10 bases between them.

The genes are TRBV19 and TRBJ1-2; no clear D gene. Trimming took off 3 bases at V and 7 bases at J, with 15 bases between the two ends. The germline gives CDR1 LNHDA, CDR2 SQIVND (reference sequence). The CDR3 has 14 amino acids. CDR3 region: CASSINSGLGGYTF. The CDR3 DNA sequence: TGTGCCAGTAGTATCAACAGTGGGTTGGGTGGCTACACCTTC.

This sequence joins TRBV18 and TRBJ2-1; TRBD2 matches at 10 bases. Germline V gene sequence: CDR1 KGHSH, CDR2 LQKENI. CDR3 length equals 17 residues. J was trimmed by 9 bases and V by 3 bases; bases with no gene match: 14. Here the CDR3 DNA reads TGTGCCAGCTCACCTCGAGGGGTAGCGGGAGGAAGGTCTGAGCAGTTCTTC. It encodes CASSPRGVAGGRSEQFF. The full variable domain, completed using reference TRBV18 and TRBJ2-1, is NAGVMQNPRHLVRRRGQEARLRCSPMKGHSHVYWYRQLPEEGLKFMVYLQKENIIDESGMPKERFSAEFPKEGPSILRIQQVVRGDSAAYFCASSPRGVAGGRSEQFFGPGTRLTVL.

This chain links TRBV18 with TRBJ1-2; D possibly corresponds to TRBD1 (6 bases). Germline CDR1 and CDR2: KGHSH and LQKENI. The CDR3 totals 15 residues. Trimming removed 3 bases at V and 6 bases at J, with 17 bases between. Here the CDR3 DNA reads TGTGCCAGCTCACCCTTCATAAGGGAGGGGGATGGCTACACCTTC. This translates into CASSPFIREGDGYTF. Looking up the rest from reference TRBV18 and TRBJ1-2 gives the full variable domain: NAGVMQNPRHLVRRRGQEARLRCSPMKGHSHVYWYRQLPEEGLKFMVYLQKENIIDESGMPKERFSAEFPKEGPSILRIQQVVRGDSAAYFCASSPFIREGDGYTFGSGTRLTVV.

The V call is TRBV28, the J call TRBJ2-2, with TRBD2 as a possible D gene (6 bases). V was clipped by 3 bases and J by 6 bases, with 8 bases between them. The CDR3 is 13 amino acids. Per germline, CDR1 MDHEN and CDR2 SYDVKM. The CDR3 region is CASSLGGAGELFF. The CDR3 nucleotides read TGTGCCAGCAGTTTGGGCGGGGCCGGGGAGCTGTTTTTT.

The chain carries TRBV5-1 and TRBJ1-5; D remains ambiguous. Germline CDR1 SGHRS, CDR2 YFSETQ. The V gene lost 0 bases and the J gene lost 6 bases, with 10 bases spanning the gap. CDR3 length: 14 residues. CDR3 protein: CASSLGGSGQPQHF. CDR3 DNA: TGCGCCAGCAGCTTGGGAGGGAGCGGTCAGCCCCAGCATTTT.

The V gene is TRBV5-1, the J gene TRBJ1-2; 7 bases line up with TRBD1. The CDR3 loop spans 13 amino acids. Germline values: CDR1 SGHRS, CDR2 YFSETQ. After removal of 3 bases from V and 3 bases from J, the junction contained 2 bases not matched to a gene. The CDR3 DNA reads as TGCGCCAGCAGCTACGACAGGGACTATGGCTACACCTTC. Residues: CASSYDRDYGYTF.